Presented here are 23 T cell receptor beta chains from one specimen sequenced in a study of T cell responses to AZD1222 COVID-19 vaccine. TCRdb's table, derived via immunoSEQ multiplex PCR, lists solely in-frame clones and lacks some. The sample records some 130,000 clones, around 90% being singletons. The sample here was peripheral blood, taken on day 0 of AZD1222 vaccination. Every receptor here comes from an adult in good health.

The chain combines TRBV14 with TRBJ1-1, with TRBD1 matching 9 bases. V trimming: 4 bases; J trimming: 4 bases; junction bases outside the gene matches: 4. Germline CDR1 reads SGHDN; CDR2 reads FVKESK. The CDR3 length is 14 residues. The CDR3 reads CASSRETGGTEAFF. For the CDR3, the DNA is TGTGCCAGCAGCCGGGAGACAGGGGGCACTGAAGCTTTCTTT.

The V call is TRBV5-1, the J call TRBJ1-2; D gene ambiguous. V was pared by 0 bases and J by 5 bases, with 8 bases between. CDR1 is SGHRS, CDR2 YFSETQ, per germline. The CDR3 spans 13 residues. The DNA of the CDR3 is TGCGCCAGCAGCTTGGGCACAACTTATGGCTACACCTTC. As protein: CASSLGTTYGYTF.

This chain joins TRBV6-5 and TRBJ1-3, with D unclear. Germline-derived CDR1 and CDR2 are MNHEY and SVGAGI. This CDR3 is 14 amino acids long. V shed 8 bases and J shed 4 bases, with 15 bases lying between them. In nucleotides, the CDR3 is TGTGCCAGCCGCTCAAGGTCCGAGGGAAACACCATATATTTT. The encoded protein is CASRSRSEGNTIYF.

Regarding this clone: This same CDR3 is encoded by further DNA sequences in the sample. This chain links TRBV27 with TRBJ2-1; 13 bases are shared with TRBD2. Trimming took 4 bases from V and 7 from J; bases not matched to a gene: 4. Germline V CDR1 and CDR2: MNHEY, SMNVEV (reference sequence). The CDR3 has 15 residues. CDR3 protein: CASSSGTSGKNEQFF. The CDR3 region has the DNA TGTGCCAGCAGTTCAGGGACTAGCGGGAAGAATGAGCAGTTCTTC.

This chain uses TRBV29-1 with TRBJ1-1; D might be TRBD1 (6 bases). V was shortened by 5 bases and J by 11 bases, with 18 bases between the two germline ends. The CDR3 has 12 residues. The germline CDR1 and CDR2 sequences are SQVTM and ANQGSEA. CDR3 sequence: CSVNPRTVSAFF. The CDR3 nucleotides read TGCAGCGTTAACCCTCGGACAGTCTCGGCTTTCTTT.

This sequence joins TRBV27 and TRBJ2-7; possibly TRBD2 for D (6 bases). Trimming cost V 8 bases and J 6 bases, with 20 bases left between them. This CDR3 has 14 amino acids. Germline V gene sequence: CDR1 MNHEY, CDR2 SMNVEV (reference sequence). This CDR3 reads CASSIPGLPLEQYF. Here the CDR3 DNA reads TGTGCCAGCTCTATTCCGGGACTCCCTCTCGAGCAGTACTTC.

This chain joins TRBV5-6 and TRBJ1-1; 7 nucleotides align to TRBD1. The CDR3 sequence is 14 residues long. Looked up from germline, CDR1 is SGHDT and CDR2 is YYEEEE. V lost 4 bases to trimming and J lost 2 bases; unmatched junction nucleotides: 5. In DNA, the CDR3 is TGTGCCAGCAGCCTTCAGGGGGGAAACACTGAAGCTTTCTTT. It is translated as CASSLQGGNTEAFF.

The chain carries TRBV2 and TRBJ2-2; 8 bases line up with TRBD1. From germline, CDR1 is SNHLY and CDR2 FYNNEI. The ends lost 6 bases at V and 1 base at J; junction bases unmatched: 4. This CDR3 has 15 amino acids. Here the CDR3 DNA reads TGTGCCAGCAGAAGACAGGGGAAGAACACCGGGGAGCTGTTTTTT. It yields the protein CASRRQGKNTGELFF.

The V gene is TRBV19, the J gene TRBJ2-1; possibly TRBD1 for D (6 bases). CDR3 length: 19 amino acids. The V gene lost 4 bases and the J gene lost 0 bases, with 22 bases spanning the gap. Germline V CDR1 and CDR2: LNHDA, SQIVND (reference sequence). CDR3 coding DNA: TGTGCCAGTAGTACTGGCCAGGGGACCACACAGAGCTCCTACAATGAGCAGTTCTTC. It translates to CASSTGQGTTQSSYNEQFF.

The chain is built from TRBV2 and TRBJ2-5, with TRBD1 as a possible D gene (6 bases). The length of the CDR3 is 14 residues. The germline CDR1 and CDR2 sequences are SNHLY and FYNNEI. With 1 base removed from V and 7 bases from J, the gap between germline ends came to 13 bases. The CDR3 nucleotides are TGTGCCAGCAGTGAAGGGACCATAGGGGGGACCCAGTACTTC. It yields the protein CASSEGTIGGTQYF.

The CDR3 loop reads CSVGNTEAFF. The CDR3 DNA is TGCAGCGTTGGTAACACTGAAGCTTTCTTT. The chain uses TRBV29-1 and TRBJ1-1; unclear D gene. The CDR3 length is 10 residues. Trimming pared 4 bases from V and 2 bases from J, leaving 2 bases between. Germline V CDR1 and CDR2: SQVTM, ANQGSEA.

This clone was seen only once. The genes are TRBV30 and TRBJ1-2, with unresolved D. V lost 0 bases, J lost 8 bases, and 10 bases lay in between. Germline V gives CDR1 GTSNPN, CDR2 SVGIG (reference sequence). CDR3 length: 12 amino acids. The CDR3 DNA reads as TGTGCCTGGAGTGTAGGATCTCTAGGCTACACCTTC. Encoded protein: CAWSVGSLGYTF.

The chain links TRBV19 to TRBJ2-5; D perhaps matches TRBD1 (5 bases). Trimming cost V 3 bases and J 5 bases, with 10 bases left between them. CDR1 is LNHDA and CDR2 is SQIVND in the germline V gene (reference sequence). This CDR3 has 13 residues. This CDR3 is CASSISGWETQYF. Here the CDR3 DNA reads TGTGCCAGTAGTATCTCAGGGTGGGAGACCCAGTACTTC.

The rearrangement uses TRBV6-4 and TRBJ1-2, with D tentatively TRBD1 (6 bases). Germline lookup yields CDR1 MRHNA and CDR2 SNTAGT. Trimming shortened V by 3 bases and J by 0 bases, and 20 bases separated the two germline ends. The CDR3 loop spans 18 amino acids. In DNA, the CDR3 is TGTGCCAGCAGTGAGCGGGCGGAGGACAGACCGGCTAACTATGGCTACACCTTC. Its protein product is CASSERAEDRPANYGYTF.

V is TRBV10-3 and J is TRBJ2-7; D gene ambiguous. V lost 0 bases to trimming and J lost 0 bases, with 6 bases between them. This CDR3 spans 14 amino acids. From germline, CDR1 is ENHRY and CDR2 SYGVKD. Here the CDR3 reads CAISESGTSYEQYF. The CDR3 DNA is TGTGCCATCAGTGAGTCCGGTACCTCCTACGAGCAGTACTTC.

CDR3 amino acids: CATSDGGSRVQLGELFF. For the CDR3, the DNA is TGTGCCACCAGTGATGGGGGCAGCCGGGTTCAGCTCGGGGAGCTGTTTTTT. The rearrangement joins TRBV24-1 to TRBJ2-2; D possibly corresponds to TRBD1 (6 bases). The ends were cut back, 3 bases at V and 7 bases at J, with 20 bases in the middle. CDR3 length equals 17 residues. Germline CDR1 is KGHDR and CDR2 is SFDVKD.

The rearrangement uses TRBV19 and TRBJ2-3; D unresolved. The CDR3 totals 12 residues. Germline V CDR1 and CDR2: LNHDA, SQIVND (reference sequence). The V gene lost 1 base and the J gene lost 6 bases, with 5 bases spanning the gap. Here the CDR3 reads CASSIGRDTQYF. As DNA, the CDR3 is TGTGCCAGTAGTATAGGCAGGGATACGCAGTATTTT. The whole variable domain, remainder taken from reference TRBV19 and TRBJ2-3, is DGGITQSPKYLFRKEGQNVTLSCEQNLNHDAMYWYRQDPGQGLRLIYYSQIVNDFQKGDIAEGYSVSREKKESFPLTVTSAQKNPTAFYLCASSIGRDTQYFGPGTRLTVL.

The chain combines TRBV5-8 with TRBJ1-1, with a possible D match to TRBD1 (5 bases). The CDR3 is 14 amino acids. Trimming cost V 3 bases and J 1 base, with 10 bases left between them. CDR1 and CDR2 (germline): SGHTS, YDEGEE. The CDR3, as DNA: TGTGCCAGCAGCTGGGGACGGCGGAACACTGAAGCTTTCTTT. Its translation is CASSWGRRNTEAFF.

This clone was seen more than once but under ten times. CDR3 sequence reads: CASSYKRNTEAFF. CDR3 bases: TGTGCCAGCAGTTACAAAAGGAACACTGAAGCTTTCTTT. This chain links TRBV6-2 or TRBV6-3 with TRBJ1-1; D gene uncertain. V shed 2 bases and J shed 1 base, with 5 bases lying between them. The CDR3 has 13 amino acids. Germline CDR1 is MNHEY and CDR2 is SVGEGT.

This sequence joins TRBV12-3 or TRBV12-4 and TRBJ2-1, with D possibly being TRBD1 or TRBD2 (5 bases each). V shed 5 bases and J shed 13 bases, with 18 bases lying between them. CDR3 size: 13 residues. Written as DNA, the CDR3 is TGTGCCAGCAGTCTGCCAGGGACGTACGGACAGTTCTTC. This codes for CASSLPGTYGQFF.

This chain connects TRBV11-2 to TRBJ2-7; unclear D gene. Germline CDR1 and CDR2: SGHAT and FQNNGV. CDR3 length: 14 amino acids. Trimming removed 7 bases from V and 0 bases from J, with 13 bases in between. CDR3: CASTLFTVSYEQYF. The CDR3 nucleotides read TGTGCCAGCACCCTCTTTACAGTCTCCTACGAGCAGTACTTC.

This chain links TRBV6-4 with TRBJ2-3, with TRBD2 as a possible D gene (6 bases). Trimming removed 6 bases at V and 1 base at J, with 11 bases between. The germline V gene has CDR1 MRHNA and CDR2 SNTAGT. The CDR3 spans 14 residues. CDR3 sequence (DNA): TGTGCCAGCAGCCGGGAGTACGGCACAGATACGCAGTATTTT. Amino acids: CASSREYGTDTQYF.

A few counts support this clone. V and J are TRBV4-3 and TRBJ1-1; D is unresolved. The CDR3 is 17 amino acids. V gave up 1 base and J gave up 5 bases, with 20 bases separating them. Germline values: CDR1 LGHNA, CDR2 YSLEER. CDR3 nucleotide sequence: TGCGCCAGCAGCCAAGCCCTCTACCCCCCGGTGAGAACTGAAGCTTTCTTT. It encodes CASSQALYPPVRTEAFF.